These 7 T cell receptor beta chains were all obtained from the same sample, sequenced in a study of blood T cells in healthy people across ages. Then a second PCR, running about 6 to 12 cycles, was carried out with a sample-barcoded 5' primer and a J-beta primer mix. Using its own MiXCR run on the 5' RACE reads, TCRdb lists one record per CDR3 protein. The sample holds 710,000 or so distinct CDR3 sequences, about 20% seen once. The source material was blood. The receptors here all came from a man aged 65 to 85 in good health.

This clonotype was seen ten or more times. The rearrangement joins TRBV3-1 to TRBJ2-4; possibly TRBD2 for D (6 bases). The CDR3 spans 13 residues. Trimming left V 3 bases short and J 8 bases short, with 11 bases between. Germline V gives CDR1 LGHDT, CDR2 YNNKEL (reference sequence). This CDR3 reads CASSQLQRDIQYF. CDR3 in DNA: TGTGCCAGCAGCCAGCTGCAGCGGGACATTCAGTACTTC.

This clonotype turned up a few times. This chain connects TRBV18 to TRBJ1-2; TRBD1 might be the D (5 bases). V lost 3 bases to trimming and J lost 12 bases, with 20 bases between them. CDR1 and CDR2 (germline): KGHSH, LQKENI. This CDR3 spans 14 amino acids. CDR3 in DNA: TGTGCCAGCTCACCCGACAGAGCTACTATGGGGGACACCTTC. Protein: CASSPDRATMGDTF.

This clonotype was found a few times. The V and J genes are TRBV12-3 or TRBV12-4 and TRBJ2-7; 12 bases line up with TRBD1. This CDR3 is 16 amino acids long. V lost 2 bases and J lost 3; bases outside the gene matches: 5. The chain's CDR3 is CASSLSGTGGIYEQYF. CDR3 nucleotides: TGTGCCAGCAGTTTATCCGGGACAGGGGGCATCTACGAGCAGTACTTC.

V usage is TRBV4-1 and J usage is TRBJ1-2; the D is unclear. V lost 3 bases and J lost 3, with 11 bases in between. CDR1 and CDR2 from the germline V gene are MGHRA and YSYEKL. The CDR3 spans 14 residues. Here the CDR3 DNA reads TGCGCCAGCAGCCACGCCGACATAGACTATGGCTACACCTTC. Translated: CASSHADIDYGYTF.

V is TRBV7-3 and J is TRBJ2-1; D unresolved. There are 13 residues in the CDR3. Germline V gene sequence: CDR1 SGHTA, CDR2 FQGTGA. The V end lost 3 bases, the J end lost 7 bases, and 10 bases lay between the germline ends. Here the CDR3 DNA reads TGTGCCAGCAGCTTTGACGGGTGGAATGAGCAGTTCTTC. Translation gives CASSFDGWNEQFF.

This clonotype appeared a few times. The chain carries TRBV3-1 and TRBJ2-5; D is undetermined. Trimming cost V 1 base and J 5 bases, with 11 bases left between them. Germline V gene lookup returns CDR1 LGHDT and CDR2 YNNKEL (reference sequence). This CDR3 is 14 amino acids long. In nucleotides, the CDR3 is TGTGCCAGCAGCCAAGGCCCGACCGAGGAGACCCAGTACTTC. Translating gives CASSQGPTEETQYF.

This clonotype appeared many times. This rearrangement joins TRBV20-1 to TRBJ2-1, with a weak D call TRBD2 (5 bases). The V and J ends lost 0 bases and 11 bases respectively, with 11 bases between them. CDR1 is DFQATT and CDR2 is SNEGSKA in the germline V gene (reference sequence). There are 12 residues in the CDR3. This CDR3 reads CSARDELDKQFF. The CDR3 bases are TGCAGTGCTAGAGATGAACTAGATAAGCAGTTCTTC.